This T cell receptor beta chain was captured by sequencing in a study of neurological immune-mediated disorders. The study's findings and limits: When grouped phylogenetically, the repertoires of 18 of the 34 multiple sclerosis patients fell together in one related-CDR3 cluster, which is a possible signature. Because no CDR3 amino acid sequences were shared across subjects by expanded clones, private repertoires were suggested in all groups.

5'RACE with 10-nucleotide random UMIs produced the cDNA. Over 160 million TCR-beta sequences from 15-18 subjects were obtained in each sequencing run. MiXCR, applied by TCRdb to the 5' RACE reads, yields one record per CDR3 protein. The sample includes around 65,000 distinct CDR3 sequences, over 5% seen only once; the top ten take approximately 5.1%. This clonotype came up many times. The antigen remains undetermined. The clonotype originates from a human donor with multiple sclerosis. The donor label of this sample is uncertain. Sample: PBMCs.

CDR3 loop: CSASSVLVGEQFF. In DNA form, the CDR3 reads TGCAGTGCTAGTTCGGTTCTGGTGGGTGAGCAGTTCTTC. The chain uses TRBV20-1 and TRBJ2-1; D unresolved. Germline lookup yields CDR1 DFQATT and CDR2 SNEGSKA (reference sequence). With 3 bases removed from V and 9 bases from J, the gap between germline ends came to 15 bases. The CDR3 sequence is 13 residues long.